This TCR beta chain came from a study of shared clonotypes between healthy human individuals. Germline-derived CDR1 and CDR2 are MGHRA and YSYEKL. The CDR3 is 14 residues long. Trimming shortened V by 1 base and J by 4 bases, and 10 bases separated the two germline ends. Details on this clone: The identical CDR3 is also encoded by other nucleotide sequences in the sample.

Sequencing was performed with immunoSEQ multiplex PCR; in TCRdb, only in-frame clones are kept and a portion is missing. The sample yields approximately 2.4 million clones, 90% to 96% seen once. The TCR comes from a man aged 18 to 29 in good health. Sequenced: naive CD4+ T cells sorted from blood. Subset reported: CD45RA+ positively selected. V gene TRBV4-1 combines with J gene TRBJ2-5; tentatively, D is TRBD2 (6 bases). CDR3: CASSQGQGGETQYF. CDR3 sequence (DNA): TGCGCCAGCAGCCAAGGGCAGGGAGGAGAGACCCAGTACTTC.